This passage covers 17 T cell receptor beta chains from one sample sequenced in a study of shared clonotypes between healthy human individuals. The table came from immunoSEQ multiplex PCR; TCRdb's copy has only in-frame clones and leaves some out. The repertoire consists of hundreds of thousands of clones, with 55% to 85% occurring once and the leading ten covering 1.5% to 2%. The material sequenced was memory CD4+ T cells sorted from blood. Subset meaning: CD45RA-negative fraction. Receptor source: a woman aged 25 to 45 in good health.

This clone has just one count. The chain uses TRBV19 and TRBJ2-7, with D uncertain. The length of the CDR3 is 14 residues. The germline V gene encodes CDR1 LNHDA and CDR2 SQIVND (reference sequence). V was shortened by 5 bases and J by 0 bases, with 11 bases between the two germline ends. The CDR3 DNA follows: TGTGCCAGTAGTTCCCGAGGCGGCTCCTACGAGCAGTACTTC. Translated: CASSSRGGSYEQYF.

V usage is TRBV2 and J usage is TRBJ1-4, with 7 positions matching TRBD1. The CDR3 is made up of 13 amino acids. The germline V gene encodes CDR1 SNHLY and CDR2 FYNNEI. The trim removed 6 bases at V and 11 bases at J, leaving 9 bases unmatched. CDR3: CASRGQGVGKLFF. The CDR3 coding sequence is TGTGCCAGCAGAGGCCAGGGGGTCGGGAAACTGTTTTTT.

The chain links TRBV29-1 to TRBJ2-5, with a possible D match to TRBD1 (6 bases). This CDR3 has 14 residues. Trimming cost V 7 bases and J 4 bases, with 19 bases left between them. The germline V gene encodes CDR1 SQVTM and CDR2 ANQGSEA. The chain's CDR3 is CSATGQVARETQYF. As DNA, the CDR3 is TGCAGCGCCACAGGGCAGGTGGCGCGAGAGACCCAGTACTTC.

This chain uses TRBV28 with TRBJ1-5; no reliable D call. CDR1 is MDHEN, CDR2 SYDVKM, per germline. The CDR3 runs 15 residues. V was cut by 6 bases and J by 8 bases, with 20 bases left in between. CDR3 sequence reads: CASSLPGSSIKPQHF. CDR3 coding DNA: TGTGCCAGCAGCCTTCCCGGGAGTAGTATCAAGCCCCAGCATTTT. Together with reference TRBV28 and TRBJ1-5, the CDR3 gives the full variable domain: DVKVTQSSRYLVKRTGEKVFLECVQDMDHENMFWYRQDPGLGLRLIYFSYDVKMKEKGDIPEGYSVSREKKERFSLILESASTNQTSMYLCASSLPGSSIKPQHFGDGTRLSIL.

Many counts were recorded for this clone. Other DNA variants within this sample encode the same CDR3. This sequence joins TRBV5-1 and TRBJ2-5, with D perhaps being TRBD1 or TRBD2 (5 bases each). Trimming removed 5 bases at V and 0 bases at J, with 17 bases between. There are 16 residues in the CDR3. Looked up from germline, CDR1 is SGHRS and CDR2 is YFSETQ. The CDR3 DNA reads as TGCGCCAGCAGTTTTCAGGGAGACCTGTACCAAGAGACCCAGTACTTC. Translating gives CASSFQGDLYQETQYF. Full variable domain (outside the CDR3, taken from reference TRBV5-1 and TRBJ2-5): KAGVTQTPRYLIKTRGQQVTLSCSPISGHRSVSWYQQTPGQGLQFLFEYFSETQRNKGNFPGRFSGRQFSNSRSEMNVSTLELGDSALYLCASSFQGDLYQETQYFGPGTRLLVL.

To note about this clone: A much larger clone differs by one base, so this may be a read error. Other DNA sequences within the sample encode an identical CDR3. The chain is built from TRBV11-1 and TRBJ1-1; unclear D gene. The CDR3 runs to 13 residues. CDR1 is SGHAT, CDR2 FQDESV, per germline (reference sequence). V was shortened by 5 bases and J by 3 bases, with 10 bases between the two germline ends. The CDR3 coding sequence is TGTGCCAGCAGCCCACAGCGGGACACTGAAGCTTTCTTT. Amino acids: CASSPQRDTEAFF.

The rearrangement links TRBV19 to TRBJ2-5; TRBD2 matches at 7 bases. In germline, CDR1 is LNHDA, CDR2 SQIVND (reference sequence). The CDR3 loop spans 16 amino acids. Trimming at V came to 4 bases and at J to 4 bases, leaving 12 bases not matched to a gene. CDR3: CASSRTKRGVSETQYF. DNA of the CDR3: TGTGCCAGTAGTAGGACTAAGCGGGGAGTTTCAGAGACCCAGTACTTC.

The chain joins TRBV28 to TRBJ1-2; 7 positions match TRBD1. With V trimmed by 6 bases and J by 4 bases, 8 bases remained unmatched. Germline assignment: CDR1 MDHEN and CDR2 SYDVKM. The CDR3 contains 14 residues. This CDR3 is CASSRPGTAYGYTF. In nucleotides, the CDR3 is TGTGCCAGCAGCCGGCCCGGGACAGCCTATGGCTACACCTTC.

The V and J genes are TRBV9 and TRBJ2-1; 8 positions agree with TRBD2. Germline V CDR1 and CDR2: SGDLS, YYNGEE. This CDR3 has 15 amino acids. V lost 2 bases, J lost 9 bases, and 10 bases stayed unmatched. The CDR3 sequence: CASSVEAGERFEQFF. In nucleotides, the CDR3 is TGTGCCAGCAGCGTCGAAGCGGGAGAACGGTTTGAGCAGTTCTTC.

The rearrangement uses TRBV30 and TRBJ2-2; 7 nucleotides agree with TRBD1. Germline V lookup: CDR1 GTSNPN, CDR2 SVGIG (reference sequence). Trimming took 4 bases from V and 5 from J; bases not matched to a gene: 4. CDR3 size: 13 residues. In DNA form, the CDR3 reads TGTGCCTGGAATAGGGGGCGGACCGGGGAGCTGTTTTTT. Its protein product is CAWNRGRTGELFF.

The chain carries TRBV13 and TRBJ2-1; 7 bases fit TRBD2. The CDR3 totals 13 residues. Germline loops: CDR1 PRHDT, CDR2 FYEKMQ (reference sequence). With 6 bases clipped from V and 3 bases from J, the junction kept 2 bases outside the gene matches. The CDR3 spells CASRSGNYNEQFF. Written as DNA, the CDR3 is TGTGCCAGCAGAAGCGGGAACTACAATGAGCAGTTCTTC. The full variable domain, completed using reference TRBV13 and TRBJ2-1, is AAGVIQSPRHLIKEKRETATLKCYPIPRHDTVYWYQQGPGQDPQFLISFYEKMQSDKGSIPDRFSAQQFSDYHSELNMSSLELGDSALYFCASRSGNYNEQFFGPGTRLTVL.

This clone was seen a few times. This chain uses TRBV7-9 with TRBJ1-4; D call uncertain. The CDR3 sequence is 15 residues long. Trimming shortened V by 1 base and J by 1 base, and 7 bases separated the two germline ends. The V gene's germline CDR1 is SEHNR and CDR2 FQNEAQ (reference sequence). Written as DNA, the CDR3 is TGTGCCAGCAGCTTAGTTCGGCTAACTAATGAAAAACTGTTTTTT. It translates to CASSLVRLTNEKLFF.

This clone is a singleton in its sample. The chain employs TRBV5-1 and TRBJ2-2; tentative D call: TRBD2 (6 bases). The CDR3 contains 15 residues. Germline values: CDR1 SGHRS, CDR2 YFSETQ. V dropped 4 bases and J dropped 6 bases, with 16 bases sitting between them. The CDR3 region has the DNA TGCGCCAGCAGCCAGACTAGGCGAGAGGCCGGGGAGCTGTTTTTT. Protein sequence: CASSQTRREAGELFF.

Ten or more counts support this clone. The chain is built from TRBV29-1 and TRBJ2-3, with a weak D call TRBD2 (6 bases). Looked up from germline, CDR1 is SQVTM and CDR2 is ANQGSEA. V lost 4 bases and J 2 bases, leaving 10 bases between the germline ends. The CDR3 runs 13 residues. Written as DNA, the CDR3 is TGCAGCGTTGTCGCGGGAAACACAGATACGCAGTATTTT. Translated, it gives CSVVAGNTDTQYF.

The chain has TRBV5-4 and TRBJ1-2; TRBD1 agrees at 7 bases. V lost 0 bases, J lost 0 bases, and 8 bases stayed unmatched. The CDR3 contains 17 residues. Per the germline V gene, CDR1 is SGHNT and CDR2 is YYREEE (reference sequence). In DNA form, the CDR3 reads TGTGCCAGCAGCTTGGCAGGGGGTGCTTCCCCTAACTATGGCTACACCTTC. Translated, it gives CASSLAGGASPNYGYTF.

The chain has TRBV29-1 and TRBJ1-1; possibly TRBD1 for D (5 bases). The CDR3 consists of 14 residues. Germline V gene sequence: CDR1 SQVTM, CDR2 ANQGSEA. Trimming shortened V by 2 bases and J by 5 bases, and 15 bases separated the two germline ends. CDR3 residues: CSVEKGAGGTEAFF. The CDR3 DNA reads as TGCAGCGTTGAAAAAGGGGCGGGAGGGACTGAAGCTTTCTTT. The full variable domain, with the rest looked up from reference TRBV29-1 and TRBJ1-1, is SAVISQKPSRDICQRGTSLTIQCQVDSQVTMMFWYRQQPGQSLTLIATANQGSEATYESGFVIDKFPISRPNLTFSTLTVSNMSPEDSSIYLCSVEKGAGGTEAFFGQGTRLTVV.

The rearrangement joins TRBV4-1 to TRBJ1-1; D uncertain. V was clipped by 3 bases and J by 3 bases, with 8 bases between them. Per the germline V gene, CDR1 is MGHRA and CDR2 is YSYEKL. The CDR3 is made up of 13 amino acids. The CDR3 DNA sequence: TGCGCCAGCAGCCAGGCCCGGGACACTGAAGCTTTCTTT. It codes for CASSQARDTEAFF.